This T cell receptor (beta chain) was sequenced for a study of T cells after yellow fever vaccination (dated by TCRdb to between 2017 and 2020). General notes on the study: Libraries from fractions with low cell numbers were prepared with the SMART-Seq v4 Ultra Low Input RNA kit. Blood was drawn at multiple timepoints before and after primary and secondary immunization, with bulk PBMC replicates and cell subsets isolated. To follow T-cell clones before and after both primary and booster YFV17D yellow fever vaccination, bulk TCR alpha and beta repertoires underwent longitudinal sequencing. The cohort comprised two healthy male donors, one aged 18 to 30 and one aged 30 to 40 years. Paper-wide results and their limitations: Because abundant contaminating clonotypes from the bulk population could be contained in FACS-sorted repertoires, computational filtering was required. A small share of clonotypes was detected in both CD4 and CD8 compartments, with the overlap likely arising from convergent recombination. The study included only a couple of donors, which limits how far the findings can be generalized. The secondary T-cell response was weaker than the primary response but faster, peaking on day 5 instead of day 15. Most clones expanded after primary vaccination (around 97% of CD4 and approximately 90% of CD8) were re-detected after the booster, suggesting that broad memory maintenance occurred.

The instrument was an Illumina NovaSeq 6000. TCR cDNA was synthesized by 5'RACE template switching, which introduced a universal primer site and unique molecular identifiers. Priming of cDNA synthesis was performed from both the TCR alpha and TCR beta constant segments. Libraries were amplified in two PCR steps, with sample barcodes and sequencing adapters added in the second step. Sequencing of the libraries was done on either Illumina HiSeq 2500 (2x100 bp) or NovaSeq (2x150 bp). On the authors' methods: MIGEC handled demultiplexing of reads and collapsing into UMI consensus sequences, while MiXCR performed V(D)J alignment. Clonotypes responding to the vaccine were identified with edgeR on replicate PBMC samples, with the criteria of FDR below 0.01 and a log2 fold change above 5 up to day 15. Bulk clonotypes were assigned CD4 or CD8 identity according to which sequenced CD4 or CD8 repertoire held them at higher abundance. The public sequencing data were trimmed at Q25 with fastp and processed into clonotypes with MiXCR by TCRdb, which kept only in-frame beta chains. CDR3 protein sequences are deduplicated, and each keeps its most common genes and DNA. These V and J calls rely on TCRdb rather than the paper's analysis. The sample contains some 200,000 distinct CDR3 sequences, approximately 3% of them found a single time. The leading ten clones occupy under 3.5% of the sample.

Measured from the cysteine to the phenylalanine, the CDR3 is 15 residues long. CDR3 DNA is the only sequence kept; it has 45 bases, read in frame from the first base. CDR1 and CDR2 were assigned from the germline V gene (reference sequence) as LNHNV and YYDKDF. V lost 5 bases and J lost 0 bases; the stretch between them is 8 bases long. Taken with the paper, the label for treatment or condition translates to: live attenuated yellow fever vaccine strain. A standard Ficoll-Paque protocol was used to isolate PBMCs from peripheral blood. Dynabeads CD4 and CD8 positive selection kits were used to isolate CD4 and CD8 T-cell fractions. TriZol was used to extract RNA from bulk PBMCs, CD4 and CD8 fractions, and dextramer-positive and dextramer-negative fractions. To note about this clonotype: The target of this receptor is not known. No qualities accompany the bases; no much larger clone lies one base away.

The V and J segments used are TRBV15 and TRBJ1-6; there is no confident call for the D gene. The specimen comprised CD4+ T cells sorted from PBMCs, sampled 10 days after the yellow fever booster vaccination. The clonotype comes from a man aged 18-30 years who received the YFV17D yellow fever vaccine. For the CDR3, the sequence is CATSSQSSYNSPLHF. At the DNA level, the sequence is TGTGCCACCAGCTCACAGAGCTCCTATAATTCACCCCTCCACTTT.